This passage covers 31 T cell receptor beta chains from one sample sequenced in a study of blood T cell repertoires in COVID-19. Sequencing used immunoSEQ multiplex PCR; TCRdb keeps in-frame clones, though not all of them. In the table there are about 110,000 clones, under 75% of which are singletons. Sequencing was done on a sample of peripheral blood. These receptors were collected from a man older than 75 with acute or convalescent COVID-19.

The chain's CDR3 is CASSIPTDRVWQPQHF. The CDR3 DNA sequence: TGTGCCAGTAGTATCCCCACTGACAGGGTGTGGCAGCCCCAGCATTTT. The chain joins TRBV19 to TRBJ1-5, with 7 bases aligning to TRBD1. Germline loops: CDR1 LNHDA, CDR2 SQIVND (reference sequence). The CDR3 has 16 residues. V lost 3 bases and J lost 7; bases outside the gene matches: 12.

J is TRBJ2-7 and V is TRBV7-2, with TRBD2 identical over 9 bases. The germline V gene has CDR1 SGHTA and CDR2 FQGNSA. The ends lost 1 base at V and 2 bases at J; junction bases unmatched: 3. There are 15 residues in the CDR3. CDR3 bases: TGTGCCAGCAGCTTAGTGGCTAGCGGGACCTACGAGCAGTACTTC. It specifies CASSLVASGTYEQYF.

The rearrangement uses TRBV7-9 and TRBJ2-3; 11 nucleotides match TRBD1. The ends lost 5 bases at V and 5 bases at J; junction bases unmatched: 9. The CDR3 loop spans 16 amino acids. The germline gives CDR1 SEHNR, CDR2 FQNEAQ (reference sequence). The chain's CDR3 is CASSRRRDRGEDTQYF. In DNA form, the CDR3 reads TGTGCCAGCAGCAGGCGGCGGGACAGGGGGGAAGATACGCAGTATTTT.

V is TRBV30 and J is TRBJ2-6; TRBD1 is a possible D gene (5 bases). CDR1 and CDR2 (germline): GTSNPN, SVGIG (reference sequence). V dropped 0 bases and J dropped 0 bases, with 6 bases sitting between them. The CDR3 runs 15 residues. The DNA for the CDR3 is TGTGCCTGGAGTGTAGACAGCTCTGGGGCCAACGTCCTGACTTTC. It specifies CAWSVDSSGANVLTF.

The sample holds a few counts of this clone. This chain connects TRBV11-3 to TRBJ2-2, with 10 bases that match TRBD1. The CDR3 has 15 amino acids. In germline, CDR1 is SGHNT, CDR2 YENEEA. The V gene end was trimmed by 5 bases and the J gene end by 6 bases; junction bases not matched to a gene: 6. The CDR3 DNA is TGTGCCAGCAGCCGGGACAGGGGTTCATCCGGGGAGCTGTTTTTT. As protein: CASSRDRGSSGELFF. The variable domain in full, with the rest retrieved from reference TRBV11-3 and TRBJ2-2, is EAGVVQSPRYKIIEKKQPVAFWCNPISGHNTLYWYLQNLGQGPELLIRYENEEAVDDSQLPKDRFSAERLKGVDSTLKIQPAELGDSAVYLCASSRDRGSSGELFFGEGSRLTVL.

There are a few counts of this clone. The gene calls are TRBV7-3 and TRBJ2-6, with D uncertain. Germline-derived CDR1 and CDR2 are SGHTA and FQGTGA. The ends were cut back, 5 bases at V and 2 bases at J, with 7 bases in the middle. This CDR3 has 14 residues. This CDR3 reads CASSLSAGANVLTF. The CDR3 nucleotides read TGTGCCAGCAGCCTCTCGGCTGGGGCCAACGTCCTGACTTTC.

The rearrangement joins TRBV19 to TRBJ1-5; TRBD1 matches at 7 bases. Germline CDR1 reads LNHDA; CDR2 reads SQIVND (reference sequence). The CDR3 is 13 residues long. V shed 7 bases, J shed 6 bases, and the junction held 6 bases outside the gene matches. The CDR3 nucleotides are TGTGCCAGTACCCGGACAGGTTCTCAGCCCCAGCATTTT. It is translated as CASTRTGSQPQHF.

V gene TRBV5-8 combines with J gene TRBJ1-5, with 9 bases aligning to TRBD1. Germline trimming cut 4 bases from V and 5 bases from J; bases unmatched to any gene: 4. CDR3 size: 14 residues. CDR1 is SGHTS, CDR2 YDEGEE, per germline. The CDR3 sequence is CASSPGTGHQPQHF. For the CDR3, the DNA is TGTGCCAGCAGCCCGGGGACAGGGCATCAGCCCCAGCATTTT.

This sequence joins TRBV9 and TRBJ2-1, with 8 bases matching TRBD2. From germline, CDR1 is SGDLS and CDR2 YYNGEE. The CDR3 covers 16 residues. Unmatched junction bases numbered 5, after V lost 0 bases and J lost 3 bases. In nucleotides, the CDR3 is TGTGCCAGCAGCGTAGGTTCAAGCGGGAGCTACAATGAGCAGTTCTTC. Protein product: CASSVGSSGSYNEQFF.

The chain is built from TRBV11-2 and TRBJ2-5; TRBD1 aligns across 8 bases. CDR3 length: 13 amino acids. Trimming took 5 bases from V and 5 from J; bases not matched to a gene: 4. Germline CDR1 and CDR2: SGHAT and FQNNGV. The CDR3 sequence: CASSAGQVETQYF. CDR3 sequence (DNA): TGTGCCAGCAGCGCGGGACAGGTGGAGACCCAGTACTTC.

The CDR3 bases are TGTGCCAGCAGCCCTTTACCCCGGGTCCAGCGGGCCCAGCCCCAGCATTTT. As protein: CASSPLPRVQRAQPQHF. The V gene is TRBV28, the J gene TRBJ1-5; no clear D gene. The CDR3 is 17 residues long. Germline V gene lookup returns CDR1 MDHEN and CDR2 SYDVKM. The V gene lost 6 bases and the J gene lost 7 bases, with 25 bases spanning the gap.

The V gene is TRBV3-1 (or the pseudogene TRBV3-2), the J gene TRBJ2-7; 7 nucleotides match TRBD1. This CDR3 has 14 residues. The V gene's germline CDR1 is LGHDT and CDR2 YNNKEL (reference sequence). V lost 2 bases, J lost 2 bases, and 3 bases stayed unmatched. DNA of the CDR3: TGTGCCAGCAGCCAATGGCAGGGGGCCTACGAGCAGTACTTC. Its translation: CASSQWQGAYEQYF.

This CDR3 is CASSLQNSPLHF. DNA for the CDR3: TGTGCCAGCAGCTTACAGAATTCACCCCTCCACTTT. J is TRBJ1-6 and V is TRBV7-2; D unclear. The CDR3 contains 12 residues. Germline values: CDR1 SGHTA, CDR2 FQGNSA. V lost 2 bases, J lost 7 bases, and 3 bases lay in between.

Of note for this clone: No DNA is shown, since the ends of the CDR3 on it are uncertain; the CDR3 is the one TCRdb lists. This sequence joins TRBV12-1 and TRBJ2-7; the listed D gene, TRBD1, was not tested against the DNA. TRBV12-1 is a known pseudogene. The CDR3 is 14 residues long, ends included. The CDR3: CASSFGTGSYEQYF.

This clone was counted only a few times. The CDR3 sequence: CASREGGRSNEQFF. DNA for the CDR3: TGTGCCAGCAGGGAAGGGGGAAGGTCCAATGAGCAGTTCTTC. The V call is TRBV5-8, the J call TRBJ2-1; tentative D call: TRBD1 (6 bases). With 5 bases removed from V and 6 bases from J, the gap between germline ends came to 15 bases. This CDR3 is 14 amino acids long. Looked up from germline, CDR1 is SGHTS and CDR2 is YDEGEE.

The V and J genes are TRBV7-2 and TRBJ2-3; 7 bases line up with TRBD1. This CDR3 spans 16 amino acids. Germline CDR1 is SGHTA and CDR2 is FQGNSA. Trimming at V came to 5 bases and at J to 2 bases, leaving 10 bases not matched to a gene. For the CDR3, the DNA is TGTGCCAGCAGCCCCCAACCGGGACAGTACACAGATACGCAGTATTTT. It specifies CASSPQPGQYTDTQYF.

The V call is TRBV5-5, the J call TRBJ1-2, with TRBD1 identical over 7 bases. Germline V gives CDR1 SGHKS, CDR2 YYEKEE (reference sequence). The CDR3 contains 15 residues. Germline trimming cut 4 bases from V and 8 bases from J; bases unmatched to any gene: 14. The CDR3: CASSPRDSLGGGYTF. The CDR3 DNA sequence: TGTGCCAGCAGCCCAAGGGACAGCCTAGGGGGGGGCTACACCTTC.

CDR3 in amino acids: CASSSRTGVYYGYTF. As DNA, the CDR3 is TGTGCCAGCAGCTCCCGGACAGGGGTCTACTATGGCTACACCTTC. The gene calls are TRBV11-2 and TRBJ1-2; 9 bases match TRBD1. This CDR3 comprises 15 residues. Unmatched junction bases numbered 6, after V lost 4 bases and J lost 3 bases. CDR1 is SGHAT and CDR2 is FQNNGV in the germline V gene.

The chain couples TRBV12-3 or TRBV12-4 to TRBJ2-7, with TRBD1 as a possible D gene (5 bases). Trimming removed 3 bases at V and 5 bases at J, with 5 bases between. The CDR3 totals 11 residues. CDR3 in amino acids: CASSFRDEQYF. In DNA, the CDR3 is TGTGCCAGCAGTTTCAGGGACGAGCAGTACTTC.

This clone was recorded once. The chain couples TRBV28 to TRBJ2-7; no clear D gene. In germline, CDR1 is MDHEN, CDR2 SYDVKM. CDR3 size: 12 residues. Trimming removed 6 bases from V and 4 bases from J, with 10 bases in between. The DNA of the CDR3 is TGTGCCAGCAGAGACTTTTCGTACGAGCAGTACTTC. Translation gives CASRDFSYEQYF.

V and J are TRBV24-1 and TRBJ2-2; TRBD2 is a possible D gene (5 bases). Trimming took off 1 base at V and 3 bases at J, with 17 bases between the two ends. Germline V lookup: CDR1 KGHDR, CDR2 SFDVKD. The CDR3 has 18 amino acids. This CDR3 reads CATSDFRRGRWHTGELFF. The CDR3 nucleotides are TGTGCCACCAGTGATTTCCGGCGTGGGAGATGGCACACCGGGGAGCTGTTTTTT.

The genes are TRBV7-9 and TRBJ2-3; 7 bases agree with TRBD2. Germline lookup yields CDR1 SEHNR and CDR2 FQNEAQ (reference sequence). The CDR3 is made up of 16 amino acids. With V trimmed by 5 bases and J by 1 base, 9 bases remained unmatched. CDR3 sequence: CASSTEISGRTDTQYF. CDR3 DNA: TGTGCCAGCAGCACCGAAATTAGCGGGCGCACAGATACGCAGTATTTT. Drawing the rest from reference TRBV7-9 and TRBJ2-3, the complete variable domain is DTGVSQNPRHKITKRGQNVTFRCDPISEHNRLYWYRQTLGQGPEFLTYFQNEAQLEKSRLLSDRFSAERPKGSFSTLEIQRTEQGDSAMYLCASSTEISGRTDTQYFGPGTRLTVL.

This chain links TRBV5-1 with TRBJ2-3; no clear D. The CDR3 spans 12 residues. Germline values: CDR1 SGHRS, CDR2 YFSETQ. V gave up 4 bases and J gave up 6 bases, with 9 bases separating them. The CDR3 sequence: CASSTSGDTQYF. In DNA form, the CDR3 reads TGCGCCAGCAGCACCTCCGGGGATACGCAGTATTTT. The variable domain in full, completed from reference TRBV5-1 and TRBJ2-3, reads KAGVTQTPRYLIKTRGQQVTLSCSPISGHRSVSWYQQTPGQGLQFLFEYFSETQRNKGNFPGRFSGRQFSNSRSEMNVSTLELGDSALYLCASSTSGDTQYFGPGTRLTVL.

The chain employs TRBV28 and TRBJ1-2; D possibly corresponds to TRBD1 (5 bases). The length of the CDR3 is 16 residues. V lost 7 bases to trimming and J lost 4 bases, with 22 bases between them. Germline V gene lookup returns CDR1 MDHEN and CDR2 SYDVKM. The CDR3 loop reads CASTSSHFAGLYGYTF. CDR3 DNA: TGTGCCAGCACCAGCTCCCACTTCGCGGGGCTCTATGGCTACACCTTC.

The V call is TRBV7-3, the J call TRBJ2-5; TRBD1 aligns across 10 bases. The V and J ends lost 1 base and 7 bases, in that order; junction bases with no gene match: 9. The CDR3 sequence is 16 residues long. CDR1 SGHTA and CDR2 FQGTGA come from the germline V gene. CDR3 residues: CASSLSSGTGAGTQYF. DNA of the CDR3: TGTGCCAGCAGCTTAAGTTCTGGGACAGGGGCAGGGACCCAGTACTTC.

The CDR3 DNA reads TGTGCCAGCAGTTCTAGCGGGAGGGCAGTCAATGAGCAGTTCTTC. Amino acid sequence: CASSSSGRAVNEQFF. This chain joins TRBV7-2 and TRBJ2-1, with 12 nucleotides matching TRBD2. The CDR3 loop spans 15 amino acids. V shed 6 bases and J 6 bases; nucleotides not matched to a gene: 6. CDR1 and CDR2 from the germline V gene are SGHTA and FQGNSA.

The chain recombines TRBV6-2 or TRBV6-3 with TRBJ2-5; D unresolved. Trimming shortened V by 6 bases and J by 5 bases, and 13 bases separated the two germline ends. Germline CDR1 and CDR2: MNHEY and SVGEGT. The length of the CDR3 is 13 residues. The CDR3 here is CASSPSGYETQYF. The CDR3 DNA sequence: TGTGCCAGCAGCCCCTCAGGTTACGAGACCCAGTACTTC.

This rearrangement joins TRBV25-1 to TRBJ2-7; TRBD2 might be the D (5 bases). This CDR3 is built from 15 residues. The germline V and J ends were trimmed by 0 bases and 2 bases, with 11 bases remaining between them. Germline loops: CDR1 MGHDK, CDR2 SYGVNS. The DNA for the CDR3 is TGTGCCAGCAGTGAATATATCGGGGTGGCCTACGAGCAGTACTTC. It specifies CASSEYIGVAYEQYF.

The chain uses TRBV19 and TRBJ2-3; TRBD2 agrees at 7 bases. V lost 7 bases to trimming and J lost 3 bases; unmatched junction nucleotides: 4. CDR1 is LNHDA and CDR2 is SQIVND in the germline V gene (reference sequence). This CDR3 is 13 amino acids long. CDR3 DNA: TGTGCCAGTAATGCGGGAGCTACAGATACGCAGTATTTT. It translates to CASNAGATDTQYF.

This chain links TRBV7-8 with TRBJ1-5; 11 bases are a match to TRBD1. V dropped 5 bases and J dropped 8; count of bases not matched to a gene: 8. Germline V CDR1 and CDR2: SGHVS, FQNEAQ. The CDR3 covers 15 residues. The DNA for the CDR3 is TGTGCCAGCAGCCTGGGGACAGGGGGATTTGAGCCCCAGCATTTT. Amino acids: CASSLGTGGFEPQHF.

J is TRBJ1-4 and V is TRBV28; D remains ambiguous. Germline V gives CDR1 MDHEN, CDR2 SYDVKM. This CDR3 is built from 14 residues. Trimming cost V 3 bases and J 13 bases, with 18 bases left between them. CDR3 amino acids: CASSLAPTREGLFF. The DNA of the CDR3 is TGTGCCAGCAGTTTGGCCCCTACTAGGGAGGGACTGTTTTTT.